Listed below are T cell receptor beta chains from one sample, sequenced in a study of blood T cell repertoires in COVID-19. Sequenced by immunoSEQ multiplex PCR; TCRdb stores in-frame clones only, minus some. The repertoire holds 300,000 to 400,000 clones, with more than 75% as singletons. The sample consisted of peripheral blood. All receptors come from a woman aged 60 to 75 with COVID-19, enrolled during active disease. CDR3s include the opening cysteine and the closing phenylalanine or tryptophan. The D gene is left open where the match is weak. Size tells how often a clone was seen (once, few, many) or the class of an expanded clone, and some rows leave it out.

CDR3 DNA: TGTGCCAGCAGCTTAATTGGGGGCGCGGATGGCTACACCTTC
CDR3 protein: CASSLIGGADGYTF
clone size: NA
CDR3 length: 14
J gene: TRBJ1-2
V gene: TRBV11-2
D gene: NA

CDR3 DNA: TGTGCCAGCAGTGAAGTACGAAAGCAGGGGGCTAGCCATCGCAATCAGCCCCAGCATTTT
CDR3 protein: CASSEVRKQGASHRNQPQHF
clone size: NA
CDR3 length: 20
J gene: TRBJ1-5
V gene: TRBV2
D gene: TRBD1

CDR3 DNA: TGTGCCAGCAGTTCCTCTGGCGGGGGGATCTACGAGCAGTACTTC
CDR3 protein: CASSSSGGGIYEQYF
clone size: NA
CDR3 length: 15
J gene: TRBJ2-7
V gene: TRBV28
D gene: TRBD2

CDR3 DNA: TGCGCCAGCAGCTCCTTTGAGAGCGGGACTTTCTACGAGCAGTACTTC
CDR3 protein: CASSSFESGTFYEQYF
clone size: NA
CDR3 length: 16
J gene: TRBJ2-7
V gene: TRBV5-1
D gene: TRBD2

CDR3 DNA: TGTGCCAGCAGCTCGTCTAGCGGGGGGTGGAAAGAGACCCAGTACTTC
CDR3 protein: CASSSSSGGWKETQYF
clone size: NA
CDR3 length: 16
J gene: TRBJ2-5
V gene: TRBV11-3
D gene: TRBD2

CDR3 DNA: TGTGCCAGCAGGCCTAGCGGGGGGAGTTACGAGCAGTACTTC
CDR3 protein: CASRPSGGSYEQYF
clone size: NA
CDR3 length: 14
J gene: TRBJ2-7
V gene: TRBV6-5
D gene: TRBD2

CDR3 DNA: TGCGCCAGCAGCTCGGGGGGCTCTGGAAACACCATATATTTT
CDR3 protein: CASSSGGSGNTIYF
clone size: NA
CDR3 length: 14
J gene: TRBJ1-3
V gene: TRBV5-1
D gene: NA

CDR3 DNA: TGTGCCAGCTTTCTTCGAGGGCGTGGGAATAATTCACCCCTCCACTTT
CDR3 protein: CASFLRGRGNNSPLHF
clone size: NA
CDR3 length: 16
J gene: TRBJ1-6
V gene: TRBV28
D gene: NA

CDR3 DNA: TGCGCCAGCAGCTGGGACACGAGCAATCAGCCCCAGCATTTT
CDR3 protein: CASSWDTSNQPQHF
clone size: NA
CDR3 length: 14
J gene: TRBJ1-5
V gene: TRBV4-1
D gene: NA

CDR3 DNA: TGTGCCAGCAGAGTGTGGCAGGGGGCGTATGAAAAACTGTTTTTT
CDR3 protein: CASRVWQGAYEKLFF
clone size: NA
CDR3 length: 15
J gene: TRBJ1-4
V gene: TRBV6-5
D gene: TRBD1

CDR3 DNA: TGCGCCAGCAGTCACGATACTAGCTATCGGCGAAATGAGCAGTTCTTC
CDR3 protein: CASSHDTSYRRNEQFF
clone size: NA
CDR3 length: 16
J gene: TRBJ2-1
V gene: TRBV10-1
D gene: NA

CDR3 DNA: TGTGCCAGCAGTAGTCAGGCAGGGGACACTGAAGCTTTCTTT
CDR3 protein: CASSSQAGDTEAFF
clone size: once
CDR3 length: 14
J gene: TRBJ1-1
V gene: TRBV6-5
D gene: NA

CDR3 DNA: TGCGCCAGCAGTCAATCGGATTCCGCGGGGGACAATGAGCAGTTCTTC
CDR3 protein: CASSQSDSAGDNEQFF
clone size: NA
CDR3 length: 16
J gene: TRBJ2-1
V gene: TRBV23-1
D gene: TRBD2

CDR3 DNA: TGTGCCAGTAGTATGTATAGGGGTTACGAGCAGTACTTC
CDR3 protein: CASSMYRGYEQYF
clone size: NA
CDR3 length: 13
J gene: TRBJ2-7
V gene: TRBV19
D gene: NA

CDR3 DNA: TGTGCCAGCGAGTGGGGAGGGGCCGGCGAGCAGTACTTC
CDR3 protein: CASEWGGAGEQYF
clone size: once
CDR3 length: 13
J gene: TRBJ2-7
V gene: TRBV6-5
D gene: TRBD2

CDR3 DNA: TGTGCCAGCAGTTACAGACTACAATATGGCTACACCTTC
CDR3 protein: CASSYRLQYGYTF
clone size: NA
CDR3 length: 13
J gene: TRBJ1-2
V gene: TRBV6-5
D gene: NA

CDR3 DNA: TGTGCCAGCAGTGAAGCGCTTCGGCAGGGTAAGCAGTTCTTC
CDR3 protein: CASSEALRQGKQFF
clone size: NA
CDR3 length: 14
J gene: TRBJ2-1
V gene: TRBV2
D gene: NA

CDR3 DNA: TGTGCCATCAGAGGAGGAGGGCGAGAGCAGTACTTC
CDR3 protein: CAIRGGGREQYF
clone size: once
CDR3 length: 12
J gene: TRBJ2-7
V gene: TRBV10-3
D gene: NA

CDR3 DNA: TGCGCCAGCAGCCAAGTCGATGAGGGATCTAACACTGAAGCTTTCTTT
CDR3 protein: CASSQVDEGSNTEAFF
clone size: NA
CDR3 length: 16
J gene: TRBJ1-1
V gene: TRBV4-1
D gene: NA

CDR3 DNA: TGTGCCAGCAGCAGGACAGGGGACAATCAGCCCCAGCATTTT
CDR3 protein: CASSRTGDNQPQHF
clone size: few
CDR3 length: 14
J gene: TRBJ1-5
V gene: TRBV7-9
D gene: TRBD1

CDR3 DNA: TGTGCCAGCTCACCAGTGACGGGGAGGAACACTGAAGCTTTCTTT
CDR3 protein: CASSPVTGRNTEAFF
clone size: NA
CDR3 length: 15
J gene: TRBJ1-1
V gene: TRBV18
D gene: NA

CDR3 DNA: TGTGCCAGCAGCGCTAAAGGAACCGGGACAGAAGACACCGGGGAGCTGTTTTTT
CDR3 protein: CASSAKGTGTEDTGELFF
clone size: NA
CDR3 length: 18
J gene: TRBJ2-2
V gene: TRBV7-9
D gene: TRBD1

CDR3 DNA: TGTGCCAGCAGCTCCACCGGGACAGGGATACCCCTCCACTTT
CDR3 protein: CASSSTGTGIPLHF
clone size: NA
CDR3 length: 14
J gene: TRBJ1-6
V gene: TRBV9
D gene: TRBD1

CDR3 DNA: TGTGCCAGCAGTTACGCGACAGGGTCGGATCAGCCCCAGCATTTT
CDR3 protein: CASSYATGSDQPQHF
clone size: few
CDR3 length: 15
J gene: TRBJ1-5
V gene: TRBV6-5
D gene: TRBD1

CDR3 DNA: TGCGCCAGCAGCTTGAACAGAGATGTCGAAAAACTGTTTTTT
CDR3 protein: CASSLNRDVEKLFF
clone size: once
CDR3 length: 14
J gene: TRBJ1-4
V gene: TRBV5-1
D gene: NA

CDR3 DNA: TGTGCCAGCAGACCGACGGGCACTGAAGCTTTCTTT
CDR3 protein: CASRPTGTEAFF
clone size: few
CDR3 length: 12
J gene: TRBJ1-1
V gene: TRBV7-9
D gene: NA

CDR3 DNA: TGCGCCAGCAGTGAGTCGAGGGGAGGACCTGAAGCTTTCTTT
CDR3 protein: CASSESRGGPEAFF
clone size: NA
CDR3 length: 14
J gene: TRBJ1-1
V gene: TRBV10-1
D gene: NA

CDR3 DNA: TGTGCCAGCAGCAGATGGACTAGCGGGGGTGAGACCCAGTACTTC
CDR3 protein: CASSRWTSGGETQYF
clone size: once
CDR3 length: 15
J gene: TRBJ2-5
V gene: TRBV14
D gene: TRBD2

CDR3 DNA: TGTGCCAGCTCCCCTACGTTTAGCACTTCGAACACCGGGGAGCTGTTTTTT
CDR3 protein: CASSPTFSTSNTGELFF
clone size: NA
CDR3 length: 17
J gene: TRBJ2-2
V gene: TRBV18
D gene: NA

CDR3 DNA: TGTGCCAGCAAAATGTTCGGACGGGGCTACGAGCAGTACTTC
CDR3 protein: CASKMFGRGYEQYF
clone size: NA
CDR3 length: 14
J gene: TRBJ2-7
V gene: TRBV2
D gene: NA

CDR3 DNA: TGCGCCAGCAGCGGAGCAACTAATGAAAAACTGTTTTTT
CDR3 protein: CASSGATNEKLFF
clone size: NA
CDR3 length: 13
J gene: TRBJ1-4
V gene: TRBV5-1
D gene: NA

CDR3 DNA: TGTGCCAGCAGGTCCACAGGGAACTATGGCTACACCTTC
CDR3 protein: CASRSTGNYGYTF
clone size: NA
CDR3 length: 13
J gene: TRBJ1-2
V gene: TRBV6-5
D gene: NA

CDR3 DNA: TGTGCCACCAGGAAAACCCAGGGTTTCCAAGAGACCCAGTACTTC
CDR3 protein: CATRKTQGFQETQYF
clone size: NA
CDR3 length: 15
J gene: TRBJ2-5
V gene: TRBV15
D gene: NA

CDR3 DNA: TGTGCCAGCACTCCTGGGGCCAACGTCCTGACTTTC
CDR3 protein: CASTPGANVLTF
clone size: NA
CDR3 length: 12
J gene: TRBJ2-6
V gene: TRBV2
D gene: NA

CDR3 DNA: TGTGCCAGCAGTGGCCCTAGAACCGGGGAGGGTTTTAATGAAAAACTGTTTTTT
CDR3 protein: CASSGPRTGEGFNEKLFF
clone size: once
CDR3 length: 18
J gene: TRBJ1-4
V gene: TRBV25-1
D gene: NA

CDR3 DNA: TGTGCCAGCAGCTTAGCCCAGGGGACTGGAAACACCATATATTTT
CDR3 protein: CASSLAQGTGNTIYF
clone size: NA
CDR3 length: 15
J gene: TRBJ1-3
V gene: TRBV7-8
D gene: NA

CDR3 DNA: TGTGCCAGCAGGACAGCATACAATGAGCAGTTCTTC
CDR3 protein: CASRTAYNEQFF
clone size: NA
CDR3 length: 12
J gene: TRBJ2-1
V gene: TRBV12-3/TRBV12-4
D gene: NA

CDR3 DNA: TGTGCCAGCAGTGGAGGAACTGGAAACACCATATATTTT
CDR3 protein: CASSGGTGNTIYF
clone size: NA
CDR3 length: 13
J gene: TRBJ1-3
V gene: TRBV9
D gene: NA

CDR3 DNA: TGTGCCAGCAGTTACTCGAACGGGTTTGAAGCTTTCTTT
CDR3 protein: CASSYSNGFEAFF
clone size: NA
CDR3 length: 13
J gene: TRBJ1-1
V gene: TRBV6-5
D gene: NA

CDR3 DNA: TGCGCCAGCAGCTCCGACGACAGGGATTTCGATACGCAGTATTTT
CDR3 protein: CASSSDDRDFDTQYF
clone size: NA
CDR3 length: 15
J gene: TRBJ2-3
V gene: TRBV5-1
D gene: TRBD1